This entry concerns a single TCR beta chain. No antigen is known for it. This sample stems from a study of PD-1 blockade in classical Hodgkin lymphoma. Study-level points and caveats: Baseline TCR diversity was reportedly lower in newly diagnosed patients than healthy donors.

Sequencing used immunoSEQ multiplex PCR; TCRdb keeps in-frame clones, though not all of them. The sample lists roughly 21,000 clones, more than 75% occurring once. Time point reported: newly diagnosed, previously untreated cHL patient sample. Isolation of CD8+ T cells from thawed PBMCs used magnetic negative selection. What served as comparison were PBMCs in newly diagnosed, untreated classical Hodgkin lymphoma. The clonotype originates from a human donor with classical Hodgkin lymphoma. The sequenced sample consisted of CD8+ T cells from blood.

The CDR3 loop is CASRSGGYYEQYF. CDR3 nucleotides: TGTGCCAGCAGATCAGGGGGCTACTACGAGCAGTACTTC. The rearrangement links TRBV28 to TRBJ2-7; TRBD1 aligns across 8 bases. CDR1 is MDHEN, CDR2 SYDVKM, per germline. This CDR3 has 13 amino acids. J gave up 3 bases and V 6 bases, and 4 bases lay outside the gene matches.